This T cell receptor beta chain was sequenced in a study of regulatory T cells in long-lasting Graves disease. Investigators prepared the TCR beta libraries by applying iRepertoire HTBI primers and Arm-PCR of CDR3 regions. Original data processing: Samples revealed fewer than 65 TRBV and 14 TRBJ segments. Each CDR3 protein is one row after TCRdb ran MiXCR on the multiplex PCR reads. V and J calls and clone size were set by TCRdb, not the authors. The sample consists of hundreds of thousands of distinct CDR3 sequences, around 15% of them appearing once. The time point was: newly diagnosed GD, antithyroid drugs for less than 3 months. PBMCs provided the RNA from which the TCR library was made. The sample holds a few counts of this clonotype. These records were also assigned to another study, of T cells in Graves' hyperthyroidism and ophthalmopathy. That source notes: A set of HTBI primers served as the primers for a first-round RT-PCR of the TCR CDR3.

The receptor comes from a woman aged 35-65 years with Graves disease. This sample comprised peripheral blood mononuclear cells (PBMCs), obtained at new diagnosis, from a patient treated with antithyroid drugs.

The CDR3 DNA reads as TGTGCCAGCAGCCCGACAGGCCTAAATGAAGCTTTCTTT. Translated: CASSPTGLNEAFF. The chain has TRBV7-3 and TRBJ1-1, with D perhaps TRBD1 (6 bases). This CDR3 has 13 amino acids. V lost 5 bases and J 7 bases, leaving 14 bases between the germline ends. The germline CDR1 and CDR2 sequences are SGHTA and FQGTGA.